This T cell receptor beta chain was recorded in a study of blood T cells in healthy people across ages. Study overall: Through template switching, about one barcoded beta molecule was captured per two T cells, as measured in model experiments.

With each sample, at least 5 micrograms of total RNA were extracted. For the second PCR, which ran for about 6 to 11 cycles, a sample-barcoded 5' primer and a J-beta primer mix were used. MiXCR, run by TCRdb on the 5' RACE reads, gives a single entry per CDR3 protein. Among around 1,900,000 distinct CDR3 sequences, 30% to 40% were seen once, and the ten largest hold approximately 22%. The germline CDR1 and CDR2 sequences are SGHDT and YYEEEE. CDR3 length equals 14 residues. V lost 4 bases and J 5 bases, leaving 16 bases between the germline ends. Sample: blood. The genes are TRBV5-6 and TRBJ2-7; D possibly matches TRBD1 or TRBD2 (5 bases each). The clonotype comes from a human donor in good health. The CDR3 region has the DNA TGTGCCAGCAGCATGGGGGTGGGAAGGGACGAGCAGTACTTC. Amino acid sequence: CASSMGVGRDEQYF.